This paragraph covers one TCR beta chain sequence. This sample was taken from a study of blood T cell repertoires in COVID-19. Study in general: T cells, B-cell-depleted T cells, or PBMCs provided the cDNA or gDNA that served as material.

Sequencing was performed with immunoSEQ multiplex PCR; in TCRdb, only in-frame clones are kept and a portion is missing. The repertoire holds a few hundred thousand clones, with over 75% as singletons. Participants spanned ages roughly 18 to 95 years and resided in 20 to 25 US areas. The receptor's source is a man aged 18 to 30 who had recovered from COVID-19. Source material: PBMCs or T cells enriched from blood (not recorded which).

The CDR3 sequence is CASSWGGENQPQHF. As DNA, the CDR3 is TGTGCCAGCAGCTGGGGGGGAGAGAATCAGCCCCAGCATTTT. The chain combines TRBV5-5 with TRBJ1-5; tentatively, D is TRBD1 (5 bases). CDR1 and CDR2 from the germline V gene are SGHKS and YYEKEE (reference sequence). This CDR3 region has 14 residues. Trimming removed 3 bases from V and 4 bases from J, with 11 bases in between.